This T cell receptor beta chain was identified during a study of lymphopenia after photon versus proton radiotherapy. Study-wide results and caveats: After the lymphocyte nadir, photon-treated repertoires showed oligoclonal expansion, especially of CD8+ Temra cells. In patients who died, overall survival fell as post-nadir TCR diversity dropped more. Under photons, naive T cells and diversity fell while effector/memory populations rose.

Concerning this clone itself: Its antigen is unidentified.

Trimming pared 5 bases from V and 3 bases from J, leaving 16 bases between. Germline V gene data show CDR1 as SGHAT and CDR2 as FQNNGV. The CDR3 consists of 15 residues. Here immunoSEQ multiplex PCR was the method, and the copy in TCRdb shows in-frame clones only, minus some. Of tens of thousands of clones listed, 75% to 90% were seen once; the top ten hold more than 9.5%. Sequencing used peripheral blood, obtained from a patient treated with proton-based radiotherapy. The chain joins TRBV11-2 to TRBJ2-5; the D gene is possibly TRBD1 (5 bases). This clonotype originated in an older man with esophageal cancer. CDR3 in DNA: TGTGCCAGCAGCCCCAATCCTGGGGCGGAAGAGACCCAGTACTTC. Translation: CASSPNPGAEETQYF.